What follows is one T cell receptor (beta chain) and its context. The sample contains more than one DNA sequence encoding this CDR3. Original data processing: Estimation of nucleated cell counts was performed using reference gene primer amplification. Sequencing was performed with immunoSEQ multiplex PCR; in TCRdb, only in-frame clones are kept and a portion is missing. V and J calls and clone size are as listed in that table; D and trimming were resolved from the DNA. The profile shows about 470,000 clones, about nine tenths of them singletons. The record originates from a study of blood T cell repertoires in COVID-19. The wider study: The analysed material was cDNA or gDNA that came from T cells, B-cell-depleted T cells, or PBMCs.

Donors in Cohort 3 who had recovered were those with two negative PCRs, healthcare professional clearance, or resolution of their symptoms. Deletions cut 3 bases from V and 6 bases from J, with 10 bases between. Per the germline V gene, CDR1 is LGHDT and CDR2 is YNNKEL (reference sequence). This CDR3 contains 13 residues. The sample taken for sequencing was PBMCs or T cells enriched from blood (not recorded which). The sequence came from a woman under 30 who had recovered from COVID-19. The genes are TRBV3-1 (or the pseudogene TRBV3-2) and TRBJ2-3, with D perhaps matching TRBD1 (6 bases). CDR3 sequence reads: CASSQAGADTQYF. CDR3 in DNA: TGTGCCAGCAGCCAGGCAGGGGCCGATACGCAGTATTTT.